The T cell receptor beta chain described here comes from a study of T-cell memory formation after mild COVID-19. From germline, CDR1 is SGHAT and CDR2 FQNNGV. With 5 bases removed from V and 0 bases from J, the gap between germline ends came to 14 bases. The CDR3 has 15 amino acids. Findings and limits, study-wide: Cross-reactive memory seemingly joined, as some responding clones were found in pre-infection memory. The CD4+ clones that contracted clustered mainly within CM and EM, and the CD8+ clones concentrated in EMRA.

A word on this clonotype: Its antigen is currently unknown.

It was 5'RACE with constant-segment primers that produced the TCR alpha and TCR beta cDNA libraries, which carried sample barcodes and UMIs. TCRdb called the 5' RACE reads again in MiXCR, with one record for every CDR3 protein. The sample holds around 300,000 distinct CDR3 sequences, roughly 13% seen once. This TCR derives from a man younger than 35 who had mild COVID-19 (a few samples of this study predate the infection). Cell type and time point are not known. The chain combines TRBV11-2 with TRBJ2-7; tentatively, D is TRBD1 (6 bases). The sequencing input was PBMCs or a T cell subset sorted from them (not recorded which). CDR3 sequence: CASSIYTGHSYEQYF. The CDR3 DNA follows: TGTGCCAGCAGCATCTACACGGGACACTCCTACGAGCAGTACTTC.